Sequencing of this T cell receptor (beta chain) was carried out in a study of control samples from healthy donors and cancer patients (dated by TCRdb to about 2020). Turning to this clone: Its antigen is unknown.

The library was generated by the immunoSEQ multiplex PCR assay. Here the immuneACCESS table is served through TCRdb, limited to in-frame sequences with V and J called. Missing clones are a known gap in these copies; in checked studies unresolved V genes cover under half, and the rest lacks a known reason. The sample's records list about 200,000 clones. The top ten clonotypes cover approximately 2.2% of the sample. Based on the germline V gene, the CDR1 and CDR2 sequences are SGHRS and YFSETQ. Spanning cysteine to phenylalanine, the CDR3 consists of 14 amino acids. CDR3 DNA only is kept here, 42 bases in frame from base 1. V and J lose 1 base and 1 base, and a span of 9 bases separates them.

Source material: blood. This sequence originates from a woman in her 30s in good health. The rearrangement joined TRBV5-1 to TRBJ2-7; the best D guess is TRBD1, with 6 bases matching. The CDR3 protein is CASSLWTESYEQYF. The DNA sequence reads TGCGCCAGCAGCTTGTGGACAGAATCCTACGAGCAGTACTTC.